This T cell receptor beta chain was documented in a study of blood T cell repertoires in COVID-19. V was cut by 2 bases and J by 5 bases, with 13 bases left in between. Germline CDR1 is SGHTA and CDR2 is FQGNSA. This CDR3 region has 15 residues. The table came from immunoSEQ multiplex PCR; TCRdb's copy has only in-frame clones and leaves some out. The sample records around 170,000 clones, over 80% being singletons. The receptor was isolated from a woman between 40 and 50 years old with acute or convalescent COVID-19. This chain connects TRBV7-2 to TRBJ1-5; D ambiguous. The sequenced sample was peripheral blood. The CDR3 sequence is CASSLFSGTHQPQHF. As DNA, the CDR3 is TGTGCCAGCAGCTTATTTTCAGGTACCCATCAGCCCCAGCATTTT.